The 28 T cell receptor beta chains presented below share a single source sample, sequenced in a study of blood T cell repertoires in COVID-19 (dated by TCRdb to 2018 to 2020). The library was prepared using the immunoSEQ multiplex PCR assay. TCRdb retrieved this table from immuneACCESS and kept in-frame rearrangements only. Not all clones are present; in checked studies, unresolved V genes account for under half, and no reason is known for the remainder. In this sample the table shows 150,000 or so clones, about four fifths of which occur a single time. The ten largest make up around 5.4% of the sample. The sequenced sample consisted of PBMCs or T cells enriched from blood (not recorded which). These receptors all stem from a woman aged 50 to 60 who had been exposed to COVID-19.

The CDR3 loop is CASSLGGDRLYGYTF. The CDR3 DNA reads TGTGCCAGCAGCTTAGGGGGGGACCGCCTCTATGGCTACACCTTC. The chain uses TRBV7-2 and TRBJ1-2; weak D call: TRBD1 (5 bases). Germline V gene lookup returns CDR1 SGHTA and CDR2 FQGNSA. V was cut by 1 base and J by 4 bases, with 13 bases left in between. CDR3 size: 15 residues.

The rearrangement joins TRBV10-3 to TRBJ2-1, with TRBD2 matching over 14 bases. Germline V gives CDR1 ENHRY, CDR2 SYGVKD. Germline trimming cut 4 bases from V and 7 bases from J; bases unmatched to any gene: 6. This CDR3 spans 16 amino acids. The CDR3 here is CAISARLAGGRNEQFF. The DNA for the CDR3 is TGTGCCATCAGTGCTCGACTAGCGGGGGGGCGAAATGAGCAGTTCTTC.

This clone was counted a few times. This chain uses TRBV30 with TRBJ1-6; 8 bases agree with TRBD1. CDR1 and CDR2 (germline): GTSNPN, SVGIG (reference sequence). This CDR3 comprises 12 residues. The junction had 2 bases not matched to a gene; V was cut back by 4 bases and J by 9 bases. CDR3 in amino acids: CAWNRGSSPLHF. CDR3 coding DNA: TGTGCCTGGAACAGGGGGAGTTCACCCCTCCACTTT. Full variable domain (missing parts from reference TRBV30 and TRBJ1-6): SQTIHQWPATLVQPVGSPLSLECTVEGTSNPNLYWYRQAAGRGLQLLFYSVGIGQISSEVPQNLSASRPQDRQFILSSKKLLLSDSGFYLCAWNRGSSPLHFGNGTRLTVT.

This clone was recorded at least ten times. The chain uses TRBV5-4 and TRBJ2-7; D unresolved. The germline V and J ends were trimmed by 0 bases and 1 base, with 8 bases remaining between them. Germline loops: CDR1 SGHNT, CDR2 YYREEE (reference sequence). This CDR3 has 14 residues. CDR3 bases: TGTGCCAGCAGCTTGGCCCCCGAGTCCTACGAGCAGTACTTC. Its translation: CASSLAPESYEQYF.

Here the CDR3 DNA reads TGTGCCAGTTCCGCCGGGACACTAGACCCCTACGAGCAGTACTTC. This codes for CASSAGTLDPYEQYF. The chain carries TRBV19 and TRBJ2-7; tentative D call: TRBD1 (6 bases). The CDR3 loop spans 15 amino acids. In germline, CDR1 is LNHDA, CDR2 SQIVND (reference sequence). Trimming removed 8 bases from V and 2 bases from J, with 19 bases in between.

The gene calls are TRBV12-3 or TRBV12-4 and TRBJ2-7; 9 bases align to TRBD1. V lost 8 bases and J lost 5; bases outside the gene matches: 4. The CDR3 totals 12 residues. Here the CDR3 DNA reads TGTGCCAGCGTCGGACAGGGGCACGAGCAGTACTTC. Encoded protein: CASVGQGHEQYF.

The gene calls are TRBV11-3 and TRBJ2-7, with TRBD1 identical over 7 bases. The CDR3 runs 15 residues. Per the germline V gene, CDR1 is SGHNT and CDR2 is YENEEA. The trim removed 4 bases at V and 0 bases at J, leaving 6 bases unmatched. The CDR3 loop reads CASSWPGTDSYEQYF. The CDR3 DNA reads as TGTGCCAGCAGCTGGCCCGGGACAGACTCCTACGAGCAGTACTTC.

V is TRBV5-1 and J is TRBJ2-2; D is unresolved. Deletions cut 0 bases from V and 8 bases from J, with 5 bases between. The CDR3 contains 12 residues. The V gene's germline CDR1 is SGHRS and CDR2 YFSETQ. CDR3 sequence: CASSLVVGELFF. CDR3 sequence (DNA): TGCGCCAGCAGCTTGGTAGTTGGGGAGCTGTTTTTT.

V gene TRBV29-1 combines with J gene TRBJ2-2, with 12 bases identical to TRBD2. The CDR3 loop spans 15 amino acids. Germline V gene sequence: CDR1 SQVTM, CDR2 ANQGSEA. V shed 6 bases, J shed 3 bases, and the junction held 5 bases outside the gene matches. CDR3 nucleotide sequence: TGCAGCGTGCCACCTAGCGGGAGGGACACCGGGGAGCTGTTTTTT. This gives the protein CSVPPSGRDTGELFF.

J is TRBJ2-7 and V is TRBV5-1, with a possible D match to TRBD2 (5 bases). The CDR3 has 15 amino acids. V lost 3 bases, J lost 1 base, and 14 bases lay in between. The germline CDR1 and CDR2 sequences are SGHRS and YFSETQ. For the CDR3, the DNA is TGCGCCAGCAGCTCCCGGCAACCGGGGTCCTACGAGCAGTACTTC. Translating it yields CASSSRQPGSYEQYF.

CDR3 bases: TGTGCCAGCAGCTCCATGGGCGGGGTTCCGGCCGGGGAGCTGTTTTTT. Protein: CASSSMGGVPAGELFF. The V gene is TRBV7-2, the J gene TRBJ2-2; a weak D match, TRBD2 (6 bases). The germline V gene has CDR1 SGHTA and CDR2 FQGNSA. Trimming stripped 4 bases from V and 6 bases from J, with 18 bases between. CDR3 length: 16 residues.

V usage is TRBV7-9 and J usage is TRBJ1-5, with D perhaps matching TRBD1 (5 bases). In germline, CDR1 is SEHNR, CDR2 FQNEAQ (reference sequence). The germline V and J ends were trimmed by 3 bases and 6 bases, with 9 bases remaining between them. The CDR3 length is 13 residues. In nucleotides, the CDR3 is TGTGCCAGCAGCTTTGGGGGGGGTCAGCCCCAGCATTTT. Protein: CASSFGGGQPQHF. Drawing the rest from reference TRBV7-9 and TRBJ1-5, the complete variable domain is DTGVSQNPRHKITKRGQNVTFRCDPISEHNRLYWYRQTLGQGPEFLTYFQNEAQLEKSRLLSDRFSAERPKGSFSTLEIQRTEQGDSAMYLCASSFGGGQPQHFGDGTRLSIL.

The chain combines TRBV7-9 with TRBJ2-3, with 8 bases aligning to TRBD2. From germline, CDR1 is SEHNR and CDR2 FQNEAQ (reference sequence). The CDR3 is 13 amino acids. The trim removed 7 bases at V and 1 base at J, leaving 1 base unmatched. CDR3 protein: CASKAGGTDTQYF. In nucleotides, the CDR3 is TGTGCCAGCAAAGCGGGGGGCACAGATACGCAGTATTTT.

J is TRBJ2-1 and V is TRBV4-3, with D possibly being TRBD1 (6 bases). Germline CDR1 is LGHNA and CDR2 is YSLEER. The CDR3 contains 15 residues. Trimming removed 5 bases from V and 0 bases from J, with 11 bases in between. CDR3: CASSISQGSYNEQFF. The CDR3 DNA reads as TGCGCCAGCAGCATATCACAGGGCTCCTACAATGAGCAGTTCTTC.

This sequence joins TRBV10-3 and TRBJ2-1; 11 nucleotides align to TRBD1. V dropped 6 bases and J dropped 7; count of bases not matched to a gene: 11. This CDR3 region has 16 residues. Looked up from germline, CDR1 is ENHRY and CDR2 is SYGVKD. The CDR3 bases are TGTGCCATCAGCCTCACCGGACAGGGGGCGAAAAATGAGCAGTTCTTC. Encoded protein: CAISLTGQGAKNEQFF.

The gene calls are TRBV4-1 and TRBJ2-2, with 7 bases lining up with TRBD2. After removal of 7 bases from V and 5 bases from J, the junction contained 7 bases not matched to a gene. The CDR3 has 14 residues. The germline V gene has CDR1 MGHRA and CDR2 YSYEKL. CDR3 DNA: TGCGCCAGCAAGGCGGGAGTGAAGACCGGGGAGCTGTTTTTT. As protein: CASKAGVKTGELFF.

The gene calls are TRBV9 and TRBJ1-2; D not certain. V lost 0 bases to trimming and J lost 2 bases, with 8 bases between them. The CDR3 runs 14 residues. Germline V gene data show CDR1 as SGDLS and CDR2 as YYNGEE. Here the CDR3 DNA reads TGTGCCAGCAGCGTAGACCTGGGCAACTATGGCTACACCTTC. Translating gives CASSVDLGNYGYTF.

The V and J genes are TRBV27 and TRBJ2-1; D may be TRBD2 (6 bases). The CDR3 contains 14 residues. With 6 bases removed from V and 6 bases from J, the gap between germline ends came to 15 bases. Germline values: CDR1 MNHEY, CDR2 SMNVEV (reference sequence). The chain's CDR3 is CASRLQLAPNEQFF. Written as DNA, the CDR3 is TGTGCCAGCAGACTCCAACTAGCCCCCAATGAGCAGTTCTTC.

The chain combines TRBV27 with TRBJ2-7; 7 bases are shared with TRBD2. Unmatched junction bases numbered 4, after V lost 0 bases and J lost 2 bases. The CDR3 totals 15 residues. Germline V gene lookup returns CDR1 MNHEY and CDR2 SMNVEV (reference sequence). The CDR3 nucleotides are TGTGCCAGCAGTTTATCGGTTGCGGGGGCCTACGAGCAGTACTTC. It is translated as CASSLSVAGAYEQYF.

Ten or more counts support this clone. J is TRBJ1-3 and V is TRBV5-6, with D maybe TRBD1 (6 bases). Germline CDR1 is SGHDT and CDR2 is YYEEEE. V lost 1 base and J 5 bases, leaving 13 bases between the germline ends. The CDR3 spans 15 residues. CDR3: CASSLQGGTRNTIYF. CDR3 nucleotide sequence: TGTGCCAGCAGCTTGCAAGGGGGTACGAGAAACACCATATATTTT.

V and J are TRBV11-2 and TRBJ1-4; perhaps TRBD1 as D (5 bases). Per germline, CDR1 SGHAT and CDR2 FQNNGV. The ends were cut back, 4 bases at V and 5 bases at J, with 11 bases in the middle. This CDR3 contains 14 residues. The chain's CDR3 is CASSSDSHNEKLFF. The CDR3, as DNA: TGTGCCAGCAGCTCTGACAGCCACAATGAAAAACTGTTTTTT.

CDR3 nucleotides: TGTGCCAGCAGCCAAGATCGGTGGCGACAGGGGGGGGGTGGAACAGATACGCAGTATTTT. This gives the protein CASSQDRWRQGGGGTDTQYF. The rearrangement joins TRBV3-1 (or the pseudogene TRBV3-2) to TRBJ2-3, with TRBD1 matching 9 bases. This CDR3 has 20 residues. The trim removed 0 bases at V and 3 bases at J, leaving 16 bases unmatched. CDR1 is LGHDT, CDR2 YNNKEL, per germline (reference sequence).

The CDR3 reads CASRSGTQRDEQFF. CDR3 DNA sequence: TGTGCCAGCAGAAGCGGGACCCAGCGGGATGAGCAGTTCTTC. V gene TRBV7-8 combines with J gene TRBJ2-1; 7 nucleotides align to TRBD2. CDR3 length: 14 residues. With V trimmed by 6 bases and J by 8 bases, 10 bases remained unmatched. Germline assignment: CDR1 SGHVS and CDR2 FQNEAQ.

In this sample, this clone turned up a few times. The CDR3 reads CASSMGSLSGANVLTF. The CDR3 DNA sequence: TGTGCCAGTAGTATGGGCAGCCTCTCTGGGGCCAACGTCCTGACTTTC. The rearrangement joins TRBV19 to TRBJ2-6; D is unclear. The germline gives CDR1 LNHDA, CDR2 SQIVND (reference sequence). There are 16 residues in the CDR3. V was trimmed by 3 bases and J by 0 bases, leaving 9 bases between them.

The gene calls are TRBV14 and TRBJ2-7; 10 nucleotides align to TRBD1. The ends lost 2 bases at V and 6 bases at J; junction bases unmatched: 4. Germline CDR1 is SGHDN and CDR2 is FVKESK. This CDR3 is 14 amino acids long. CDR3 nucleotide sequence: TGTGCCAGCAGCCAACGGGACAGGGGACTCGAGCAGTACTTC. It codes for CASSQRDRGLEQYF. Complete variable domain (other parts from reference TRBV14 and TRBJ2-7): EAGVTQFPSHSVIEKGQTVTLRCDPISGHDNLYWYRRVMGKEIKFLLHFVKESKQDESGMPNNRFLAERTGGTYSTLKVQPAELEDSGVYFCASSQRDRGLEQYFGPGTRLTVT.

This clone was observed once. The chain links TRBV9 to TRBJ1-2; D is possibly TRBD1 (6 bases). CDR3 length equals 13 residues. V shed 7 bases and J shed 4 bases, with 14 bases lying between them. In germline, CDR1 is SGDLS, CDR2 YYNGEE. The CDR3 DNA is TGTGCCAGCTCCGAGGGGGGGGTCTATGGCTACACCTTC. This encodes CASSEGGVYGYTF.

CDR3 sequence: CASSQDFTSSRELFF. The CDR3 DNA is TGTGCCAGCAGCCAAGATTTCACTAGCAGCCGGGAGCTGTTTTTT. The V gene is TRBV3-1 (or the pseudogene TRBV3-2), the J gene TRBJ2-2; TRBD2 might be the D (6 bases). The CDR3 extends over 15 amino acids. The V gene lost 0 bases and the J gene lost 9 bases, with 14 bases spanning the gap. Looked up from germline, CDR1 is LGHDT and CDR2 is YNNKEL (reference sequence).

This clone appeared a few times. V is TRBV10-1 and J is TRBJ2-7; 9 nucleotides agree with TRBD2. Germline V gene data show CDR1 as WNHNN and CDR2 as SYGVQD (reference sequence). The V and J ends lost 4 bases and 3 bases, in that order; junction bases with no gene match: 1. The CDR3 runs 13 residues. The CDR3 region is CASSGSGGYEQYF. The CDR3 DNA follows: TGCGCCAGCAGTGGTAGCGGGGGCTACGAGCAGTACTTC.